Reported below is one T cell receptor beta chain. CDR1 MGHRA and CDR2 YSYEKL come from the germline V gene. The V end lost 4 bases, the J end lost 5 bases, and 14 bases lay between the germline ends. The CDR3 sequence is 14 residues long. TCRdb re-called the reads through MiXCR, storing one row per CDR3 protein. The sample consists of roughly 600,000 distinct CDR3 sequences, about 24% of them appearing once. This entry belongs to a study of T cell repertoires in cytomegalovirus infection. Study-level background: From public TCR beta signatures came an indication of both CMV infection and matching HLA type.

The receptor was isolated from a human donor in good health (CMV status not recorded). Some clones in this sample may be carry-over from other donors' samples. The chain has TRBV4-1 and TRBJ1-1; D is ambiguous. The sequenced sample consisted of CD8+ T cells from PBMCs. The CDR3 region has the DNA TGCGCCAGCAGCCCCTCCGAGGCGAAAACTGAAGCTTTCTTT. This translates into CASSPSEAKTEAFF.